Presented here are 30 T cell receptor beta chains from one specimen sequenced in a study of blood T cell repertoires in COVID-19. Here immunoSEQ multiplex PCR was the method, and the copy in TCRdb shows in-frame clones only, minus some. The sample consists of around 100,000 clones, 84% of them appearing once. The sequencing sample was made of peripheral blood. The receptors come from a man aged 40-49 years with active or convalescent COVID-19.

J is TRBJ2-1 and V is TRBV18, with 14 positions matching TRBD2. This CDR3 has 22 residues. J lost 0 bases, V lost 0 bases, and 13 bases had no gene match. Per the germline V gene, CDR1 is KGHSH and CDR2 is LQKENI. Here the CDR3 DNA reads TGTGCCAGCTCACCACCGGTATTGAGGACTAGCGGGGGGCCCTACTCCTACAATGAGCAGTTCTTC. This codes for CASSPPVLRTSGGPYSYNEQFF.

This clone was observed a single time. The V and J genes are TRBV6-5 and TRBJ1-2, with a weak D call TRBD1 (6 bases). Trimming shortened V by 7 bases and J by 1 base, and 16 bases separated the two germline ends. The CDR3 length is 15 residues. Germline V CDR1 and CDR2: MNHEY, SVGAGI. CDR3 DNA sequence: TGTGCCAGCACCACAACACCGGACAGTAACTATGGCTACACCTTC. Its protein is CASTTTPDSNYGYTF.

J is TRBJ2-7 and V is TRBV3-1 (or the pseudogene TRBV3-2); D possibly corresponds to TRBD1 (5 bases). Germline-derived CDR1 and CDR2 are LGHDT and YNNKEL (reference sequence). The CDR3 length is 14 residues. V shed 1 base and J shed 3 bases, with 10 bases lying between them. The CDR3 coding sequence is TGTGCCAGCAGCCAAGCTCAGGGCAGCTACGAGCAGTACTTC. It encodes CASSQAQGSYEQYF.

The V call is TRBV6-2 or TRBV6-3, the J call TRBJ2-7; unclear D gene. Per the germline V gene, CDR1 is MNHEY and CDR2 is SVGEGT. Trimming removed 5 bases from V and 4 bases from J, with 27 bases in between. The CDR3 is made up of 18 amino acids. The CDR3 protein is CASSALSARGGFQYEQYF. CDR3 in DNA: TGTGCCAGCAGTGCCCTTTCAGCCCGCGGTGGGTTCCAGTACGAGCAGTACTTC.

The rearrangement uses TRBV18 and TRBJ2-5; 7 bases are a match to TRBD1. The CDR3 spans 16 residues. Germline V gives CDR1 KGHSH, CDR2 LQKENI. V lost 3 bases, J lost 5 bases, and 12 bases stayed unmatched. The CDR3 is CASSPKTGVGVETQYF. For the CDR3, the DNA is TGTGCCAGCTCACCCAAAACAGGGGTCGGGGTCGAGACCCAGTACTTC.

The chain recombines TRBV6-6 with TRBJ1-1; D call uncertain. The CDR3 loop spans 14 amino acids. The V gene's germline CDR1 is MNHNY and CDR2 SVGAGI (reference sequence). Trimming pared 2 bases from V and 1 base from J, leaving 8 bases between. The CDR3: CASSYAGENTEAFF. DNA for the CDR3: TGTGCCAGCAGTTACGCGGGCGAGAACACTGAAGCTTTCTTT.

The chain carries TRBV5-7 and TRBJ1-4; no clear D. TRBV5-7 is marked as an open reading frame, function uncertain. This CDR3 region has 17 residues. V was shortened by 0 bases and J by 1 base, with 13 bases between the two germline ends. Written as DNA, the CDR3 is TGTGCCAGCAGCTTGGTCAGAAATTGGCAAACTAATGAAAAACTGTTTTTT. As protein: CASSLVRNWQTNEKLFF.

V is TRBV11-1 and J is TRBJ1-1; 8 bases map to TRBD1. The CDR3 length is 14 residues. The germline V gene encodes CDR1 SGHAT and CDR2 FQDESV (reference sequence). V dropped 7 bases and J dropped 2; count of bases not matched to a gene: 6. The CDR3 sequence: CASTQQGGNTEAFF. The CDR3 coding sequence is TGTGCCAGCACCCAACAGGGGGGAAACACTGAAGCTTTCTTT.

CDR3 nucleotides: TGTGCCAGTAGGAGACTAGCGGGGGCATCCACAGATACGCAGTATTTT. It translates to CASRRLAGASTDTQYF. This chain connects TRBV19 to TRBJ2-3; TRBD2 agrees at 12 bases. V gave up 6 bases and J gave up 2 bases; unmatched junction bases: 6. The CDR3 spans 16 residues. The V gene's germline CDR1 is LNHDA and CDR2 SQIVND (reference sequence).

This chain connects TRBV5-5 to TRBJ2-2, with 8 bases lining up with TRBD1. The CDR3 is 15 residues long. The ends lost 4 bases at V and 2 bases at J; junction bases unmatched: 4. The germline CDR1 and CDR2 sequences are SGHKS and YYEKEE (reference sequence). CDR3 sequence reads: CASSEGQVNTGELFF. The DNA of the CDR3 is TGTGCCAGCAGCGAGGGACAGGTCAACACCGGGGAGCTGTTTTTT.

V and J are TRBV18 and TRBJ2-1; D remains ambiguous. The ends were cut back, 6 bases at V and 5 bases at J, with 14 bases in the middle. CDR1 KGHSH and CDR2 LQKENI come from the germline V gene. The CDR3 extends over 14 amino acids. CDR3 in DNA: TGTGCCAGCTCTCAACGAGCCGATCACAATGAGCAGTTCTTC. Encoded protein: CASSQRADHNEQFF.

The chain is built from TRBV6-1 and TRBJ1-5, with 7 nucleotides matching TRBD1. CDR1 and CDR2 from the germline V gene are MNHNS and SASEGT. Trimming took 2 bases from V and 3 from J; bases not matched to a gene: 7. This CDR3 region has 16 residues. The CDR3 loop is CASSEQGGWVNQPQHF. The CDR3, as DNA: TGTGCCAGCAGTGAACAGGGGGGTTGGGTCAATCAGCCCCAGCATTTT.

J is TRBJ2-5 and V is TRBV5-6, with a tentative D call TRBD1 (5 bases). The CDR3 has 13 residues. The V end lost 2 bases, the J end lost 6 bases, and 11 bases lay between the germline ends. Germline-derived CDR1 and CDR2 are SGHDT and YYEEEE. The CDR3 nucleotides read TGTGCCAGCAGCTTCACAGGCGCCAAGACCCAGTACTTC. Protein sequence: CASSFTGAKTQYF.

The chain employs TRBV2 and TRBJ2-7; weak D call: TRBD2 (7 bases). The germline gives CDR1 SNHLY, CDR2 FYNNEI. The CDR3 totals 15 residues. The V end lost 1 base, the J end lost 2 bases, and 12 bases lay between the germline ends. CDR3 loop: CASSEEGGGPYEQYF. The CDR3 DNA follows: TGTGCCAGCAGTGAAGAGGGGGGGGGTCCCTACGAGCAGTACTTC. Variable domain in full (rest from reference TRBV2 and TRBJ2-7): EPEVTQTPSHQVTQMGQEVILRCVPISNHLYFYWYRQILGQKVEFLVSFYNNEISEKSEIFDDQFSVERPDGSNFTLKIRSTKLEDSAMYFCASSEEGGGPYEQYFGPGTRLTVT.

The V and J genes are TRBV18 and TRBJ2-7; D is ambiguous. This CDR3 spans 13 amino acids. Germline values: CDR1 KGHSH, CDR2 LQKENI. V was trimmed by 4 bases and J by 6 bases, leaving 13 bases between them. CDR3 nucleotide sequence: TGTGCCAGCTCACTCCCCAGGTTCGGCGAGCAGTACTTC. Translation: CASSLPRFGEQYF.

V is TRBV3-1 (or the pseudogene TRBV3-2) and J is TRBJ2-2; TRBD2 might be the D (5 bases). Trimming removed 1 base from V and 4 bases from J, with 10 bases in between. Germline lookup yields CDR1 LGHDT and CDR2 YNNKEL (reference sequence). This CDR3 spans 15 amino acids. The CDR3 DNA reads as TGTGCCAGCAGCCAAGGTACGGGAATCACCGGGGAGCTGTTTTTT. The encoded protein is CASSQGTGITGELFF.

The CDR3 sequence: CASRIAGGRETQYF. For the CDR3, the DNA is TGTGCCAGCCGGATAGCGGGGGGCCGGGAGACCCAGTACTTC. The chain recombines TRBV25-1 with TRBJ2-5, with 10 positions matching TRBD2. V trimming: 8 bases; J trimming: 5 bases; junction bases outside the gene matches: 8. CDR1 MGHDK and CDR2 SYGVNS come from the germline V gene. The CDR3 sequence is 14 residues long.

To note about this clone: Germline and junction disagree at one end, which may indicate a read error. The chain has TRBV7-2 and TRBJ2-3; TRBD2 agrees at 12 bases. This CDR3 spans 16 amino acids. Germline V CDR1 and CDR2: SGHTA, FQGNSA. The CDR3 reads CASSVASGGAVDTQYF. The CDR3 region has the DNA TGTGCCAGCAGCGTAGCTAGCGGGGGGGCGGTAGATACGCAGTATTTT.

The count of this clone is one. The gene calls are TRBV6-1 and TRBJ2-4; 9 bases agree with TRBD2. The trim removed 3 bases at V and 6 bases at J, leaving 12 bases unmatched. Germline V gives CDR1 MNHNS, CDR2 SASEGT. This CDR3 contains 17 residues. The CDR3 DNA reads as TGTGCCAGCAGTGACCCCTCTGGCGGGGGGGCCGTAAACATTCAGTACTTC. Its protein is CASSDPSGGGAVNIQYF.

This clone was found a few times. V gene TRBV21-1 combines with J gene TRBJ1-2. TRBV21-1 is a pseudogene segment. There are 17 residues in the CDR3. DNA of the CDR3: TGTGCCAGCAGCAAAAGGTCGGGACTGACATTAAACTATGGCTACACCTTC. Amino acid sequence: CASSKRSGLTLNYGYTF.

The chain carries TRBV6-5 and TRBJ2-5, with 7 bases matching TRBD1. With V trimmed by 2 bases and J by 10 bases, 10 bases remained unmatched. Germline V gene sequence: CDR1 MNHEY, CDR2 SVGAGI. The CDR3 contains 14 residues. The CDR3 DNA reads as TGTGCCAGCAGTTACCAGGGTGGAGCAGGGGGCCAGTACTTC. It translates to CASSYQGGAGGQYF.

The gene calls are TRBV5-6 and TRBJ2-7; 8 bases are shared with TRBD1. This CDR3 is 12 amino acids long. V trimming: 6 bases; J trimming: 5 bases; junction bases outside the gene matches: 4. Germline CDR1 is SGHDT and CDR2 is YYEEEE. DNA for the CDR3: TGTGCCAGCAACATACAGGGGGACGAGCAGTACTTC. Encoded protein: CASNIQGDEQYF.

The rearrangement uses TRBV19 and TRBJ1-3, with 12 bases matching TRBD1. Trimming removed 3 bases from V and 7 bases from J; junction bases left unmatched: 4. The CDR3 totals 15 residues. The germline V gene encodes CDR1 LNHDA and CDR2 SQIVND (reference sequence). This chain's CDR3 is CASSIGTGGANTIYF. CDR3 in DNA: TGTGCCAGTAGTATCGGGACAGGGGGCGCGAACACCATATATTTT.

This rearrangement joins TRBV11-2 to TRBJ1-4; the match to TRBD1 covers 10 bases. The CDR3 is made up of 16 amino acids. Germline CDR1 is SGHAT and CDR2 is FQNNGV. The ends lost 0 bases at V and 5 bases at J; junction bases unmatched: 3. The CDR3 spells CASSLDWGQGNEKLFF. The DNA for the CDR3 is TGTGCCAGCAGCTTAGATTGGGGACAGGGGAATGAAAAACTGTTTTTT.

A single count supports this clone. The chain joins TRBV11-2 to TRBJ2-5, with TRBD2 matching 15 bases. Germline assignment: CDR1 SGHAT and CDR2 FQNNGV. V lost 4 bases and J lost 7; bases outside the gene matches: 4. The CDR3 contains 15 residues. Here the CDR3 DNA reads TGTGCCAGCAGCTGGACTAGCGGGGGGGCGCGGACCCAGTACTTC. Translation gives CASSWTSGGARTQYF.

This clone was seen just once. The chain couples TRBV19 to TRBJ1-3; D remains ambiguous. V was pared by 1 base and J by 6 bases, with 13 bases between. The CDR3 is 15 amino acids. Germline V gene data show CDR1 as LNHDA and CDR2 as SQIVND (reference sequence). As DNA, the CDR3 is TGTGCCAGTAGTATAGCCGGCCCAGGCCAAAACACCATATATTTT. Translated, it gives CASSIAGPGQNTIYF.

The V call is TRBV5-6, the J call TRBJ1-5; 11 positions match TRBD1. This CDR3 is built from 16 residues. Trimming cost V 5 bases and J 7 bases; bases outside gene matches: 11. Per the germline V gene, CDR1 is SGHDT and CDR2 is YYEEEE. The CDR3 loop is CASSTGTGGGRQPQHF. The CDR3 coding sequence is TGTGCCAGCAGTACCGGGACAGGGGGAGGAAGGCAGCCCCAGCATTTT.

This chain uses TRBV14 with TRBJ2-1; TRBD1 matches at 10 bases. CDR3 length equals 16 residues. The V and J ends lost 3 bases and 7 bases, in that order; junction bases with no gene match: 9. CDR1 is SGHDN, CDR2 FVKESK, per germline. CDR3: CASSHTGTGERNEQFF. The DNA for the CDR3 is TGTGCCAGCAGCCACACCGGGACAGGGGAAAGGAATGAGCAGTTCTTC. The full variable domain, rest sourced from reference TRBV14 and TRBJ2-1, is EAGVTQFPSHSVIEKGQTVTLRCDPISGHDNLYWYRRVMGKEIKFLLHFVKESKQDESGMPNNRFLAERTGGTYSTLKVQPAELEDSGVYFCASSHTGTGERNEQFFGPGTRLTVL.

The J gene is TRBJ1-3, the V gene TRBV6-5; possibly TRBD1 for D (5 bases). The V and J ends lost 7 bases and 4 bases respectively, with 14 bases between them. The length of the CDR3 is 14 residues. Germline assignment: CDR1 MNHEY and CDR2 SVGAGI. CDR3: CASTLLGGGNTIYF. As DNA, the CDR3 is TGTGCCAGCACCTTACTGGGGGGAGGAAACACCATATATTTT.

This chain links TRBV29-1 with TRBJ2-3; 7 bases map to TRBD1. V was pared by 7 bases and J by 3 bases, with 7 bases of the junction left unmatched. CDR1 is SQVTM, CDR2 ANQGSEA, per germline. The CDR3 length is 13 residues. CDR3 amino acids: CSAEGQLTDTQYF. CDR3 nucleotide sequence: TGCAGCGCCGAGGGACAGTTGACAGATACGCAGTATTTT.